This entry lists 32 T cell receptor beta chains sequenced from one sample in a study of shared clonotypes between healthy human individuals. TCRdb's copy holds only in-frame clones and misses some; the assay was immunoSEQ multiplex PCR. The repertoire holds more than 2 million clones, about 95% seen once, with approximately 1.2% in the top ten. Naive CD8 cells lacked CD45RO, underwent positive selection for CCR7 and left out terminally differentiated effector memory CD45RA+ cells. The sequenced sample was naive CD8+ T cells sorted from blood. The source of these receptors is a young man in good health.

This CDR3 is CAWGVGELFF. CDR3 DNA: TGTGCCTGGGGGGTCGGGGAGCTGTTTTTT. The V call is TRBV30, the J call TRBJ2-2; D is unclear. V dropped 5 bases and J dropped 7 bases, with 5 bases sitting between them. CDR1 and CDR2 from the germline V gene are GTSNPN and SVGIG (reference sequence). The CDR3 extends over 10 amino acids. Variable domain in full (rest from reference TRBV30 and TRBJ2-2): SQTIHQWPATLVQPVGSPLSLECTVEGTSNPNLYWYRQAAGRGLQLLFYSVGIGQISSEVPQNLSASRPQDRQFILSSKKLLLSDSGFYLCAWGVGELFFGEGSRLTVL.

This chain links TRBV7-6 with TRBJ1-2; D is perhaps TRBD1 (5 bases). Germline assignment: CDR1 SGHVS and CDR2 FNYEAQ. Trimming pared 1 base from V and 4 bases from J, leaving 13 bases between. The CDR3 runs to 15 residues. CDR3 amino acids: CASSLEGEGSYGYTF. CDR3 DNA: TGTGCCAGCAGCTTAGAAGGGGAGGGGAGCTATGGCTACACCTTC. The full variable domain, rest sourced from reference TRBV7-6 and TRBJ1-2, is GAGVSQSPRYKVTKRGQDVALRCDPISGHVSLYWYRQALGQGPEFLTYFNYEAQQDKSGLPNDRFSAERPEGSISTLTIQRTEQRDSAMYRCASSLEGEGSYGYTFGSGTRLTVV.

This clone was seen more than once but under ten times. The chain links TRBV7-8 to TRBJ1-2; D gene unclear. This CDR3 contains 15 residues. Deletions cut 5 bases from V and 0 bases from J, with 13 bases between. The V gene's germline CDR1 is SGHVS and CDR2 FQNEAQ. The chain's CDR3 is CASSTYTAANYGYTF. CDR3 in DNA: TGTGCCAGCAGCACCTACACGGCGGCTAACTATGGCTACACCTTC.

This clone was counted a single time. V is TRBV11-2 and J is TRBJ2-7, with D perhaps TRBD1 (6 bases). The ends were cut back, 5 bases at V and 1 base at J, with 21 bases in the middle. The CDR3 totals 17 residues. The germline V gene has CDR1 SGHAT and CDR2 FQNNGV. As DNA, the CDR3 is TGTGCCAGCAGCCCAGCCGAACAGGGAAGGTTTTCCTACGAGCAGTACTTC. As protein: CASSPAEQGRFSYEQYF.

This chain links TRBV9 with TRBJ2-3, with 9 bases matching TRBD1. CDR1 is SGDLS and CDR2 is YYNGEE in the germline V gene. The length of the CDR3 is 15 residues. With V trimmed by 3 bases and J by 3 bases, 5 bases remained unmatched. CDR3 region: CASSAWDRETDTQYF. Written as DNA, the CDR3 is TGTGCCAGCAGCGCCTGGGACAGGGAGACAGATACGCAGTATTTT.

The chain couples TRBV6-5 to TRBJ1-1, with D possibly matching TRBD1 (6 bases). The CDR3 consists of 15 residues. The germline gives CDR1 MNHEY, CDR2 SVGAGI. Trimming removed 0 bases from V and 0 bases from J, with 8 bases in between. The CDR3 DNA sequence: TGTGCCAGCAGTTACTCCGGGGACATGAACACTGAAGCTTTCTTT. Its translation: CASSYSGDMNTEAFF.

This clone was seen only once. The rearrangement uses TRBV2 and TRBJ2-2; possibly TRBD1 for D (6 bases). CDR3 size: 13 residues. CDR1 SNHLY and CDR2 FYNNEI come from the germline V gene. V gave up 7 bases and J gave up 4 bases, with 10 bases separating them. The CDR3 DNA reads as TGTGCCAGCATCGAACAGGGCACCGGGGAGCTGTTTTTT. Encoded protein: CASIEQGTGELFF. The complete variable domain, with remaining parts taken from reference TRBV2 and TRBJ2-2, reads EPEVTQTPSHQVTQMGQEVILRCVPISNHLYFYWYRQILGQKVEFLVSFYNNEISEKSEIFDDQFSVERPDGSNFTLKIRSTKLEDSAMYFCASIEQGTGELFFGEGSRLTVL.

The genes are TRBV6-5 and TRBJ2-5; D gene unclear. The length of the CDR3 is 16 residues. Trimming removed 2 bases from V and 1 base from J, with 14 bases in between. CDR1 and CDR2 (germline): MNHEY, SVGAGI. The CDR3 DNA reads TGTGCCAGCAGTTACCAAGCTGGGCCCCCCCAAGAGACCCAGTACTTC. Translating it yields CASSYQAGPPQETQYF.

This clone was observed a single time. The J gene is TRBJ2-2, the V gene TRBV7-9; weak D call: TRBD1 (6 bases). V lost 6 bases to trimming and J lost 5 bases, with 16 bases between them. CDR3 length: 15 amino acids. Germline V gene sequence: CDR1 SEHNR, CDR2 FQNEAQ (reference sequence). The CDR3 region is CASRPSGTKTGELFF. CDR3 DNA: TGTGCCAGCAGACCCTCCGGGACAAAGACCGGGGAGCTGTTTTTT.

The chain uses TRBV30 and TRBJ2-1; D remains ambiguous. V gave up 3 bases and J gave up 4 bases, with 13 bases separating them. This CDR3 comprises 14 residues. Per germline, CDR1 GTSNPN and CDR2 SVGIG (reference sequence). The chain's CDR3 is CAWSQDGSYNEQFF. In DNA form, the CDR3 reads TGTGCCTGGAGCCAAGACGGTTCATACAATGAGCAGTTCTTC.

The chain is built from TRBV7-6 and TRBJ2-7, with 7 nucleotides matching TRBD1. Germline V gene data show CDR1 as SGHVS and CDR2 as FNYEAQ. Trimming at V came to 3 bases and at J to 5 bases, leaving 7 bases not matched to a gene. CDR3 size: 14 residues. CDR3 protein: CASSFTGERDEQYF. The CDR3 DNA reads TGTGCCAGCAGCTTTACAGGGGAAAGGGACGAGCAGTACTTC. The full variable domain, rest sourced from reference TRBV7-6 and TRBJ2-7, is GAGVSQSPRYKVTKRGQDVALRCDPISGHVSLYWYRQALGQGPEFLTYFNYEAQQDKSGLPNDRFSAERPEGSISTLTIQRTEQRDSAMYRCASSFTGERDEQYFGPGTRLTVT.

This chain uses TRBV27 with TRBJ2-2, with D possibly being TRBD1 (5 bases). Per the germline V gene, CDR1 is MNHEY and CDR2 is SMNVEV (reference sequence). V lost 4 bases and J 5 bases, leaving 11 bases between the germline ends. The CDR3 is made up of 14 amino acids. In DNA, the CDR3 is TGTGCCAGCAGTTACCTACAGGATACCGGGGAGCTGTTTTTT. This codes for CASSYLQDTGELFF.

This rearrangement joins TRBV5-1 to TRBJ2-1; D is ambiguous. Looked up from germline, CDR1 is SGHRS and CDR2 is YFSETQ. The CDR3 totals 13 residues. V lost 1 base to trimming and J lost 7 bases, with 9 bases between them. CDR3 in DNA: TGCGCCAGCAGCTTGCGGGTAGAAAATGAGCAGTTCTTC. It encodes CASSLRVENEQFF.

This sequence joins TRBV19 and TRBJ1-6; D may be TRBD1 (6 bases). This CDR3 has 14 amino acids. Trimming took off 3 bases at V and 10 bases at J, with 13 bases between the two ends. Germline CDR1 LNHDA, CDR2 SQIVND (reference sequence). For the CDR3, the DNA is TGTGCCAGTAGTATGTGGGCAGGGGACTCACCCCTCCACTTT. As protein: CASSMWAGDSPLHF.

The CDR3 sequence is CASSLAYFFGDRTGNTIYF. The CDR3 DNA sequence: TGTGCCAGCAGCTTGGCCTATTTTTTCGGGGACCGTACCGGAAACACCATATATTTT. The chain recombines TRBV5-8 with TRBJ1-3, with a possible D match to TRBD1 (5 bases). Germline V gene lookup returns CDR1 SGHTS and CDR2 YDEGEE. The CDR3 totals 19 residues. V was pared by 0 bases and J by 4 bases, with 23 bases between.

The rearrangement links TRBV6-5 to TRBJ2-2; TRBD2 agrees at 8 bases. The CDR3 extends over 15 amino acids. The V gene end was trimmed by 5 bases and the J gene end by 1 base; junction bases not matched to a gene: 3. The germline V gene has CDR1 MNHEY and CDR2 SVGAGI. The CDR3: CASSPTSVNTGELFF. Written as DNA, the CDR3 is TGTGCCAGCAGTCCGACTAGCGTGAACACCGGGGAGCTGTTTTTT.

Concerning this clone: This may arise from a read error, as a much more abundant clone is one base away. The sample contains more than one DNA sequence encoding this CDR3. CDR3 in amino acids: CASSPSYEQYF. The CDR3 nucleotides are TGTGCCAGCAGCCCATCCTACGAGCAGTACTTC. This chain uses TRBV11-2 with TRBJ2-7, with D uncertain. Trimming took 5 bases from V and 1 from J, leaving 3 bases between them. The CDR3 is made up of 11 amino acids. Germline-derived CDR1 and CDR2 are SGHAT and FQNNGV.

In DNA, the CDR3 is TGTGCCTGGATTTCCGGACCTTCCTACAATGAGCAGTTCTTC. This codes for CAWISGPSYNEQFF. This sequence joins TRBV30 and TRBJ2-1, with D uncertain. V lost 4 bases and J lost 1, with 11 bases in between. The CDR3 length is 14 residues. Germline lookup yields CDR1 GTSNPN and CDR2 SVGIG (reference sequence).

Only one count was recorded for this clone. The chain links TRBV5-4 to TRBJ1-3; maybe TRBD1 (6 bases). V gave up 4 bases and J gave up 7 bases, with 12 bases separating them. Germline V CDR1 and CDR2: SGHNT, YYREEE (reference sequence). The length of the CDR3 is 13 residues. The CDR3 reads CASSRGQWNTIYF. In DNA form, the CDR3 reads TGTGCCAGCAGCCGCGGACAGTGGAACACCATATATTTT.

The rearrangement uses TRBV6-1 and TRBJ1-3, with 7 bases lining up with TRBD1. The CDR3 is made up of 14 amino acids. V lost 3 bases to trimming and J lost 4 bases; unmatched junction nucleotides: 3. Germline V gene lookup returns CDR1 MNHNS and CDR2 SASEGT. Written as DNA, the CDR3 is TGTGCCAGCAGTGAGGGGACAGCCGGAAACACCATATATTTT. Encoded protein: CASSEGTAGNTIYF.

This chain joins TRBV7-2 and TRBJ2-7, with D unclear. Between the trimmed V and J ends, which lost 4 bases and 3 bases, there was a span of 16 bases. Germline CDR1 reads SGHTA; CDR2 reads FQGNSA. This CDR3 has 15 amino acids. The CDR3 region has the DNA TGTGCCAGCAGCTCCTACTTCGGACCACACTACGAGCAGTACTTC. Translating it yields CASSSYFGPHYEQYF.

The chain uses TRBV4-1 and TRBJ2-7; either TRBD1 or TRBD2 may supply D (6 bases each). The V and J ends lost 3 bases and 4 bases respectively, with 16 bases between them. CDR1 is MGHRA, CDR2 YSYEKL, per germline. The CDR3 has 15 residues. CDR3 amino acids: CASSQDEGGLYEQYF. CDR3 in DNA: TGCGCCAGCAGCCAGGACGAGGGGGGTCTGTACGAGCAGTACTTC.

The V and J genes are TRBV5-1 and TRBJ2-2; 8 nucleotides align to TRBD1. The CDR3 sequence is 18 residues long. Germline CDR1 is SGHRS and CDR2 is YFSETQ. V lost 3 bases to trimming and J lost 3 bases; unmatched junction nucleotides: 13. CDR3 amino acids: CASSSPSGQGGYTGELFF. As DNA, the CDR3 is TGCGCCAGCAGCTCTCCCTCCGGACAGGGCGGCTACACCGGGGAGCTGTTTTTT.

Turning to this clone: The sample contains more than one DNA sequence encoding this CDR3. The chain combines TRBV6-5 with TRBJ1-2; TRBD1 matches 7 bases. Germline CDR1 reads MNHEY; CDR2 reads SVGAGI. The CDR3 has 13 residues. V lost 6 bases and J lost 3; bases outside the gene matches: 4. CDR3: CASRAGTDYGYTF. In nucleotides, the CDR3 is TGTGCCAGCAGAGCCGGGACAGACTATGGCTACACCTTC.

This rearrangement joins TRBV30 to TRBJ2-3; D call uncertain. Germline CDR1 reads GTSNPN; CDR2 reads SVGIG (reference sequence). CDR3 length: 19 amino acids. The ends were cut back, 0 bases at V and 3 bases at J, with 25 bases in the middle. The CDR3 loop is CAWSVIFRGEPTRTDTQYF. The CDR3 bases are TGTGCCTGGAGTGTAATCTTCCGTGGCGAGCCCACACGGACAGATACGCAGTATTTT.

The count of this clone is one. V usage is TRBV6-5 and J usage is TRBJ2-2, with no clear D. CDR1 MNHEY and CDR2 SVGAGI come from the germline V gene. CDR3 length: 14 residues. Trimming left V 5 bases short and J 2 bases short, with 9 bases between. The CDR3 region has the DNA TGTGCCAGCAGTGGCCAGTTAAACACCGGGGAGCTGTTTTTT. It specifies CASSGQLNTGELFF.

The rearrangement links TRBV11-2 to TRBJ2-5, with 10 bases matching TRBD2. The CDR3 is 15 residues long. Germline loops: CDR1 SGHAT, CDR2 FQNNGV. The V segment lost 4 bases and the J segment 2 bases; nucleotides outside the gene matches: 4. Here the CDR3 reads CASSSSGSWQETQYF. In DNA form, the CDR3 reads TGTGCCAGCAGCTCTAGCGGGAGTTGGCAAGAGACCCAGTACTTC.

The chain uses TRBV30 and TRBJ2-7, with D possibly TRBD1 on 6 matching bases. V lost 1 base and J lost 0, with 13 bases in between. Germline V gene lookup returns CDR1 GTSNPN and CDR2 SVGIG (reference sequence). This CDR3 spans 15 amino acids. The CDR3 nucleotides read TGTGCCTGGAGTGACCGGGACACCTTCTCCTACGAGCAGTACTTC. Encoded protein: CAWSDRDTFSYEQYF.

The V and J genes are TRBV27 and TRBJ1-1, with D maybe TRBD1 (6 bases). Germline loops: CDR1 MNHEY, CDR2 SMNVEV (reference sequence). The length of the CDR3 is 12 residues. With 5 bases removed from V and 10 bases from J, the gap between germline ends came to 14 bases. CDR3 region: CASSPFGGAAFF. As DNA, the CDR3 is TGTGCCAGCAGTCCGTTCGGGGGCGCAGCTTTCTTT.

This chain joins TRBV9 and TRBJ2-5, with D hard to call. The germline V gene has CDR1 SGDLS and CDR2 YYNGEE. Trimming shortened V by 3 bases and J by 2 bases, and 11 bases separated the two germline ends. The CDR3 length is 14 residues. The CDR3: CASSGEDLQETQYF. The CDR3 region has the DNA TGTGCCAGCAGCGGTGAAGACTTGCAAGAGACCCAGTACTTC.

The chain has TRBV10-3 and TRBJ2-5, with 10 bases aligning to TRBD2. Germline assignment: CDR1 ENHRY and CDR2 SYGVKD. This CDR3 contains 14 residues. The ends lost 6 bases at V and 7 bases at J; junction bases unmatched: 8. The CDR3 DNA is TGTGCCATCAGCGACGGACTAGCGGCAGGGACCCAGTACTTC. This gives the protein CAISDGLAAGTQYF.

This clone was recorded only once. The chain employs TRBV5-4 and TRBJ2-7; TRBD2 agrees at 7 bases. Trimming took 3 bases from V and 0 from J; bases not matched to a gene: 0. Germline V gene lookup returns CDR1 SGHNT and CDR2 YYREEE (reference sequence). The CDR3 length is 13 residues. The chain's CDR3 is CASSSGGSYEQYF. The CDR3 bases are TGTGCCAGCAGCTCGGGGGGCTCCTACGAGCAGTACTTC.